The 13 T cell receptor beta chains below all came from one sample that was sequenced in a study of blood T cells in healthy people across ages. Sample-barcoded 5' priming and a J-beta primer mix drove a second PCR of 7 to 11 cycles. TCRdb passed the 5' RACE reads through MiXCR, listing each CDR3 protein once. The profile shows 1 million or so distinct CDR3 sequences, 40% to 55% of them singletons. The source material was blood. The origin of the receptors is a woman in her sixties or seventies in good health.

The V gene is TRBV20-1, the J gene TRBJ2-7, with D possibly matching TRBD2 (5 bases). Germline CDR1 DFQATT, CDR2 SNEGSKA (reference sequence). CDR3 size: 14 residues. Trimming cost V 0 bases and J 2 bases, with 11 bases left between them. CDR3 in amino acids: CSARDIQRTYEQYF. The CDR3 DNA sequence: TGCAGTGCTAGAGATATCCAGCGGACCTACGAGCAGTACTTC.

The rearrangement links TRBV28 to TRBJ2-7; D remains ambiguous. The V gene lost 6 bases and the J gene lost 2 bases, with 14 bases spanning the gap. Germline CDR1 and CDR2: MDHEN and SYDVKM. This CDR3 contains 14 residues. CDR3 DNA: TGTGCCAGCAGAGAATCTTACAGTCCCTACGAGCAGTACTTC. Amino acid sequence: CASRESYSPYEQYF. Filled out from reference TRBV28 and TRBJ2-7, the complete variable domain reads DVKVTQSSRYLVKRTGEKVFLECVQDMDHENMFWYRQDPGLGLRLIYFSYDVKMKEKGDIPEGYSVSREKKERFSLILESASTNQTSMYLCASRESYSPYEQYFGPGTRLTVT.

This chain links TRBV5-1 with TRBJ2-1; D gene uncertain. Germline V lookup: CDR1 SGHRS, CDR2 YFSETQ. V was clipped by 4 bases and J by 0 bases, with 11 bases between them. There are 15 residues in the CDR3. CDR3 in amino acids: CASSPAGNSYNEQFF. The CDR3 nucleotides are TGCGCCAGCAGCCCCGCCGGAAACTCCTACAATGAGCAGTTCTTC.

The V and J genes are TRBV29-1 and TRBJ1-4; D remains ambiguous. The germline CDR1 and CDR2 sequences are SQVTM and ANQGSEA. V lost 4 bases and J lost 8, with 11 bases in between. The CDR3 covers 12 residues. In DNA, the CDR3 is TGCAGCGTTGGGAGGGTTGGCGAAAAACTGTTTTTT. It encodes CSVGRVGEKLFF.

This sequence joins TRBV4-1 and TRBJ2-5; a possible D gene is TRBD2 (6 bases). CDR1 is MGHRA, CDR2 YSYEKL, per germline. The CDR3 length is 14 residues. The V end lost 1 base, the J end lost 3 bases, and 9 bases lay between the germline ends. The DNA for the CDR3 is TGCGCCAGCAGCCAAGCGGCTAGCGAAGAGACCCAGTACTTC. Translated: CASSQAASEETQYF.

In this sample, this clonotype turned up a few times. V is TRBV3-1 and J is TRBJ2-5; D is undetermined. V was clipped by 4 bases and J by 4 bases, with 13 bases between them. Looked up from germline, CDR1 is LGHDT and CDR2 is YNNKEL (reference sequence). The CDR3 spans 14 residues. As DNA, the CDR3 is TGTGCCAGCAGCCGAGATTGGGCGGCAGAGACCCAGTACTTC. Translation gives CASSRDWAAETQYF.

For this clonotype: It may be a read error: a sequence one base away is much more abundant. The chain combines TRBV4-2 with TRBJ2-1, with TRBD2 as a possible D gene (6 bases). The CDR3 runs to 15 residues. Germline lookup yields CDR1 LGHNA and CDR2 YNFKEQ. Between the trimmed V and J ends, which lost 0 bases and 13 bases, there was a span of 19 bases. The CDR3, as DNA: TGTGCCAGCAGCCAAGACGGGGCGGGGAAAGAGACCCAGTTCTTC. As protein: CASSQDGAGKETQFF.

The J gene is TRBJ1-5, the V gene TRBV27; TRBD1 matches at 7 bases. The germline V gene has CDR1 MNHEY and CDR2 SMNVEV (reference sequence). The CDR3 totals 14 residues. Germline trimming cut 2 bases from V and 6 bases from J; bases unmatched to any gene: 4. CDR3 DNA sequence: TGTGCCAGCAGTTTAGTGACAGGGACTCAGCCCCAGCATTTT. Translating gives CASSLVTGTQPQHF.

The V call is TRBV27, the J call TRBJ2-3; the match to TRBD1 covers 8 bases. Germline V lookup: CDR1 MNHEY, CDR2 SMNVEV (reference sequence). CDR3 size: 14 residues. J was trimmed by 4 bases and V by 5 bases; bases with no gene match: 5. This chain's CDR3 is CASSGDRNPDTQYF. In DNA, the CDR3 is TGTGCCAGCAGTGGGGACAGGAATCCAGATACGCAGTATTTT.

This rearrangement joins TRBV7-3 to TRBJ2-1, with 9 bases matching TRBD1. This CDR3 is built from 14 residues. Per germline, CDR1 SGHTA and CDR2 FQGTGA. V dropped 5 bases and J dropped 12; count of bases not matched to a gene: 11. The CDR3 loop is CASSPTGTGGGQFF. Here the CDR3 DNA reads TGTGCCAGCAGCCCTACGGGCACAGGGGGCGGGCAGTTCTTC.

CDR3 DNA: TGTGCCAGCAGCTTTGGGTACACAGATACGCAGTATTTT. Translated: CASSFGYTDTQYF. V gene TRBV5-5 combines with J gene TRBJ2-3; no definite D call. Trimming took off 2 bases at V and 2 bases at J, with 6 bases between the two ends. The germline V gene has CDR1 SGHKS and CDR2 YYEKEE (reference sequence). This CDR3 contains 13 residues.

The table lists this clonotype with a count of one. CDR3 nucleotide sequence: TGTGCCACCAGCCCGACAGGGGGGCGGTGCGAGCAGTACTTC. This sequence encodes CATSPTGGRCEQYF. This sequence joins TRBV15 and TRBJ2-5; 9 positions agree with TRBD1. Judging by the DNA end, TRBJ2-7 fits better; the J call may be wrong. Germline V gene sequence: CDR1 LNHNV, CDR2 YYDKDF (reference sequence). CDR3 size: 14 residues.

The table lists this clonotype with a few counts. V is TRBV30 and J is TRBJ2-5; the match to TRBD2 covers 8 bases. The CDR3 totals 15 residues. With V trimmed by 0 bases and J by 1 base, 4 bases remained unmatched. CDR1 is GTSNPN, CDR2 SVGIG, per germline (reference sequence). The CDR3 bases are TGTGCCTGGAGTGTTCGGGGGGGCGTCCAAGAGACCCAGTACTTC. Amino acids: CAWSVRGGVQETQYF.